The 3 T cell receptor beta chains reported below all come from one sample, sequenced in a study of blood T cell repertoires in COVID-19. Sequenced by immunoSEQ multiplex PCR; TCRdb stores in-frame clones only, minus some. This table has about 300,000 clones, roughly nine tenths appearing once. The sequencing input was PBMCs or T cells enriched from blood (not recorded which). These receptors all stem from a woman in her fifties or sixties who had been exposed to COVID-19.

This clone was observed a few times. The CDR3 here is CAWRDSGWGNYGYTF. Written as DNA, the CDR3 is TGTGCCTGGAGGGACAGCGGCTGGGGTAACTATGGCTACACCTTC. V usage is TRBV30 and J usage is TRBJ1-2, with D maybe TRBD1 (6 bases). Trimming took 3 bases from V and 1 from J, leaving 15 bases between them. Germline V gene sequence: CDR1 GTSNPN, CDR2 SVGIG (reference sequence). CDR3 length equals 15 residues. The variable domain in full, with the rest retrieved from reference TRBV30 and TRBJ1-2, is SQTIHQWPATLVQPVGSPLSLECTVEGTSNPNLYWYRQAAGRGLQLLFYSVGIGQISSEVPQNLSASRPQDRQFILSSKKLLLSDSGFYLCAWRDSGWGNYGYTFGSGTRLTVV.

The J gene is TRBJ2-7, the V gene TRBV15; TRBD1 agrees at 7 bases. The CDR3 has 15 amino acids. The V gene end was trimmed by 5 bases and the J gene end by 3 bases; junction bases not matched to a gene: 10. Germline V gene sequence: CDR1 LNHNV, CDR2 YYDKDF (reference sequence). CDR3: CATSPRGGPIYEQYF. The CDR3 DNA reads TGTGCCACCAGCCCCCGAGGGGGCCCCATCTACGAGCAGTACTTC.

The chain recombines TRBV3-1 (or the pseudogene TRBV3-2) with TRBJ2-7; 10 nucleotides align to TRBD1. V lost 1 base to trimming and J lost 1 base; unmatched junction nucleotides: 7. The CDR3 totals 17 residues. Germline V lookup: CDR1 LGHDT, CDR2 YNNKEL (reference sequence). CDR3 in DNA: TGTGCCAGCAGCCAAGCCCTCCCGGGACAGGGGTCCTACGAGCAGTACTTC. Its translation is CASSQALPGQGSYEQYF.